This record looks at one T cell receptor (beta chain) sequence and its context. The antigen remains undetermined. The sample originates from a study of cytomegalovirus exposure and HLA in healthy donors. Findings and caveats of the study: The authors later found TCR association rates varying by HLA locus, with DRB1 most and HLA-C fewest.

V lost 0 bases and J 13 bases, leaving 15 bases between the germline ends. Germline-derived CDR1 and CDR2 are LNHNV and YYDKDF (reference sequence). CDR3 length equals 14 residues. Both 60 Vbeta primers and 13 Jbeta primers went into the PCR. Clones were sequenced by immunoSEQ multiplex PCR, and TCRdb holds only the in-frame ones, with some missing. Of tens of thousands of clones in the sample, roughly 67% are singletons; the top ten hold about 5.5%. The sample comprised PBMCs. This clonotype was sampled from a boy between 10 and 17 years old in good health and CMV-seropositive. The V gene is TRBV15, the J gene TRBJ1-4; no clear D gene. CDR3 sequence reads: CATSRDLAGEVLFF. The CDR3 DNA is TGTGCCACCAGCAGAGATCTGGCCGGGGAGGTACTGTTTTTT.